The entry that follows covers one TCR beta chain sequence. These data belong to a study of blood T cell repertoires in COVID-19. Study background: Sample material is recorded as cDNA or gDNA derived from T cells, B-cell-depleted T cells, or PBMCs.

Germline V gene sequence: CDR1 MNHEY, CDR2 SVGEGT. V dropped 5 bases and J dropped 7 bases, with 12 bases sitting between them. The CDR3 extends over 13 amino acids. Generated by immunoSEQ multiplex PCR, the TCRdb table keeps only in-frame clones and is missing some. This sample has roughly 330,000 clones, with about 87% found just once. This TCR was sampled from a man aged 25-45 years with COVID-19, enrolled during active disease. J is TRBJ1-5 and V is TRBV6-2 or TRBV6-3, with D tentatively TRBD1 (5 bases). The specimen was peripheral blood. CDR3: CASSLDRNQPQHF. Written as DNA, the CDR3 is TGTGCCAGCAGTCTTGACAGAAACCAGCCCCAGCATTTT.